This TCR beta chain was captured in a study of blood T cell dynamics during melanoma immunotherapy. Study-wide context: Patients with metastatic melanoma got pembrolizumab or nivolumab-ipilimumab as first-line care. General observations from the study: It remained unknown if the driving T cell clones were melanoma-specific.

Time point indicated: pre-treatment baseline. At 12 weeks after first infusion, RECIST 1.1 defined response for most patients. The data were produced by immunoSEQ multiplex PCR, yet TCRdb's version contains in-frame clones alone and is incomplete. In the table there are some 5,600 clones, 80% to 90% of which are singletons. As concerns this clone: Its cognate antigen is unknown.

Germline CDR1 GTSNPN, CDR2 SVGIG (reference sequence). V lost 5 bases, J lost 7 bases, and 11 bases stayed unmatched. The CDR3 covers 14 residues. This receptor was identified in a human donor with melanoma. Source: blood, taken from a patient treated with checkpoint blockade. The chain carries TRBV30 and TRBJ1-2; 9 positions agree with TRBD1. DNA for the CDR3: TGTGCCTGGTTGGGGACAGGGTGGACCGGTGGCTACACCTTC. This encodes CAWLGTGWTGGYTF.